Sequencing of this T cell receptor beta chain was carried out in a study of T cell repertoires in cytomegalovirus infection. The CDR3 is 13 residues long. V was clipped by 3 bases and J by 7 bases, with 13 bases between them. Using its own MiXCR run on the reads, TCRdb lists one record per CDR3 protein. The sample lists some 800,000 distinct CDR3 sequences; about 27% were seen once. Regarding this clonotype: Its target is not known.

This chain uses TRBV12-3 or TRBV12-4 with TRBJ2-7; D might be TRBD1 or TRBD2, each matching 5 bases. The clonotype comes from a human donor in good health (CMV status not recorded). Some clones in this sample may be carry-over from other donors' samples. Sequencing used cultured CD8+ T cells from PBMCs, obtained from culture after CMV antigen stimulation. CDR3 loop: CASSFVVGEEQYF. The CDR3 region has the DNA TGTGCCAGCAGTTTCGTTGTGGGGGAAGAGCAGTACTTC.